This TCR beta chain is drawn from a study of technical replicates of blood from a few donors. The CDR3 consists of 14 residues. The trim removed 2 bases at V and 3 bases at J, leaving 7 bases unmatched. Germline V gives CDR1 SQVTM, CDR2 ANQGSEA. Measured with immunoSEQ multiplex PCR; TCRdb has only the in-frame clones, and not every one. The table lists about 82,000 clones, roughly 91% of them singletons. The specimen was T cells isolated from PBMCs. The V gene is TRBV29-1, the J gene TRBJ2-7; 7 bases match TRBD1. This clonotype was obtained from a human donor in good health. This CDR3 is CSVEQGEGHYEQYF. The CDR3 nucleotides read TGCAGCGTTGAACAGGGGGAAGGCCACTACGAGCAGTACTTC.